This T cell receptor beta chain derives from a study of blood T cell repertoires in COVID-19. Sequencing was performed with immunoSEQ multiplex PCR; in TCRdb, only in-frame clones are kept and a portion is missing. This table holds around 100,000 clones, roughly 87% found once. CDR3 length equals 14 residues. Germline lookup yields CDR1 SGHTS and CDR2 YDEGEE. V was trimmed by 0 bases and J by 6 bases, leaving 12 bases between them. The sequence derives from a man aged 50-59 years with active COVID-19. The J gene is TRBJ2-5, the V gene TRBV5-8, with TRBD2 as a possible D gene (7 bases). Sequenced sample: peripheral blood. The CDR3 DNA reads TGTGCCAGCAGCTTGGGGGGGGGCCCGAAGACCCAGTACTTC. Amino acids: CASSLGGGPKTQYF.